Sequencing of this TCR beta chain was carried out in a study of T cell responses to AZD1222 COVID-19 vaccine. About the study: The study pooled second doses at about 4 or about 12 weeks.

Profiled with immunoSEQ multiplex PCR; TCRdb holds only in-frame clones, not every one. The sample shows about 97,000 clones, around nine tenths of them seen only once. Germline V CDR1 and CDR2: SGHTA, FQGTGA. The CDR3 spans 14 residues. The germline V and J ends were trimmed by 5 bases and 12 bases, with 22 bases remaining between them. The TCR sequence derives from an adult in good health. Sequences were derived from peripheral blood, sampled on day 0 of AZD1222 vaccination. The V and J genes are TRBV7-3 and TRBJ2-5, with D possibly TRBD1 on 6 matching bases. CDR3 protein: CASSPGAGEGSKYF. CDR3 nucleotides: TGTGCCAGCAGCCCTGGGGCAGGGGAAGGGTCTAAGTACTTC.